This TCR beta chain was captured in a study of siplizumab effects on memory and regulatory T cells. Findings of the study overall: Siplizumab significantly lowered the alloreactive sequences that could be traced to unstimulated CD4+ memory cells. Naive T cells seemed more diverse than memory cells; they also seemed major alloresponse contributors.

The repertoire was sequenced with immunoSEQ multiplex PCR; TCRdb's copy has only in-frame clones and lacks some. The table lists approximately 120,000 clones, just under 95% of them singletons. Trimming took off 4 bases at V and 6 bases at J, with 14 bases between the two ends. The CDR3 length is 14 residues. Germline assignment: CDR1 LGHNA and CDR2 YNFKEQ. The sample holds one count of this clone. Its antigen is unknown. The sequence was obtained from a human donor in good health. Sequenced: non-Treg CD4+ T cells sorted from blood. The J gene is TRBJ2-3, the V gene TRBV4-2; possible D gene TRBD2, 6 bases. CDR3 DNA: TGTGCCAGCAGCCCCTTGCGGGGAGGTGATACGCAGTATTTT. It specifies CASSPLRGGDTQYF.